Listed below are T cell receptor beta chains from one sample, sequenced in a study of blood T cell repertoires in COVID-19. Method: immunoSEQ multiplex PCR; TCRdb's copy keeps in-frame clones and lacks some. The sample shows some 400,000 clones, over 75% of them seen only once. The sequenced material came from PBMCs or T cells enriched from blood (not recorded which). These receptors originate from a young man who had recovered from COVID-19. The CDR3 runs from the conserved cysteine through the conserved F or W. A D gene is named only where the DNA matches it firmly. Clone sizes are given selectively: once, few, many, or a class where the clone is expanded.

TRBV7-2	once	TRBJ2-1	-	TGTGCCAGCAGCTTGGCAGGTTTGAATGAGCAGTTCTTC	CASSLAGLNEQFF
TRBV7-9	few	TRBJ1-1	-	TGTGCCAGCAGCTTAGCGTGGGCCGGAGGTGAAGCTTTCTTT	CASSLAWAGGEAFF
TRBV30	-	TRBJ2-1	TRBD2	TGTGCCTGGAGTGTAGCTAGCGGGGGGGCGTATGAGCAGTTCTTC	CAWSVASGGAYEQFF
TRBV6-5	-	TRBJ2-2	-	TGTGCCAGCAGTTACGTGAGCGGTAACACCGGGGAGCTGTTTTTT	CASSYVSGNTGELFF
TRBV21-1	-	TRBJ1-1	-	TGTGCCAGCAGCAAACTGGGGCAGGAAGCTTTCTTT	CASSKLGQEAFF
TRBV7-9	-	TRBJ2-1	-	TGTGCCAGCAGCCCTACTAGGAACAATGAGCAGTTCTTC	CASSPTRNNEQFF
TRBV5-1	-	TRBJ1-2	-	TGCGCCAGCAGCACCCATCCGGGACTTTCTAACTATGGCTACACCTTC	CASSTHPGLSNYGYTF
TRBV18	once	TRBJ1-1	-	TGTGCCAGCTCACCGGTCAGGGAAGGGACTGAAGCTTTCTTT	CASSPVREGTEAFF
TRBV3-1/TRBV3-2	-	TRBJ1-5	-	TGTGCCAGCAGCCCGGGAGGGCGGGATAATCAGCCCCAGCATTTT	CASSPGGRDNQPQHF
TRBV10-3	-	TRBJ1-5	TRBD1	TGTGCCATCAGTGAGTCGGGATACCTGGACAGGGGGAAGCAGCCCCAGCATTTT	CAISESGYLDRGKQPQHF
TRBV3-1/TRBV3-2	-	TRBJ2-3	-	TGTGCCAGCAGCCAAGGGGGCGGGGAAACAGATACGCAGTATTTT	CASSQGGGETDTQYF
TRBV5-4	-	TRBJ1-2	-	TGTGCCAGCAGCTTGGACAGAGCCTATGGCTACACCTTC	CASSLDRAYGYTF
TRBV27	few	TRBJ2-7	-	TGTGCCAGCAGCTTAGGCCGATCCTACGAGCAGTACTTC	CASSLGRSYEQYF
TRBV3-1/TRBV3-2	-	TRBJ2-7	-	TGTGCCAGCAGCCAAGGGTCGGGAGAGCAGTACTTC	CASSQGSGEQYF
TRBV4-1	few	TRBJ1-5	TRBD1	TGCGCCAGCAGCCAAGGGCGCCAGACAGGGCGAGGGTTGCCCCAGCATTTT	CASSQGRQTGRGLPQHF
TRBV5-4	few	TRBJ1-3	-	TGTGCCAGCAGCGTGGACAGCGGCTCTGGAAACACCATATATTTT	CASSVDSGSGNTIYF
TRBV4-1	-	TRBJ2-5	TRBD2	TGCGCCAGCCGCGGGAGCGGGGAAGAGACCCAGTACTTC	CASRGSGEETQYF